The 9 T cell receptor beta chains below come from one sample, sequenced in a study of regulatory T cells in long-lasting Graves disease. With iRepertoire HTBI primers and Arm-PCR of CDR3 regions, TCR beta libraries were built. In TCRdb, the multiplex PCR reads were re-called with MiXCR into one record per CDR3 protein. The sample consists of some 250,000 distinct CDR3 sequences, 15% to 20% of them appearing once. Regarding time point: newly diagnosed GD, antithyroid drugs for less than 3 months. After RNA was extracted from PBMCs, the TCR library was made from it. The same sample was also used in a study of T cells in Graves' hyperthyroidism and ophthalmopathy.

Here the sequenced sample was peripheral blood mononuclear cells (PBMCs), taken at new diagnosis, from a patient treated with antithyroid drugs. Every receptor here comes from a woman in her thirties with Graves disease.

In this sample, this clonotype turned up many times. The chain is built from TRBV20-1 and TRBJ1-2, with a possible D match to TRBD1 (6 bases). The CDR3 totals 11 residues. Trimming removed 3 bases at V and 8 bases at J, with 10 bases between. The germline CDR1 and CDR2 sequences are DFQATT and SNEGSKA (reference sequence). The CDR3 nucleotides are TGCAGTGCTAGGGGGGCGAAAGGCTACACCTTC. This codes for CSARGAKGYTF.

The chain is built from TRBV20-1 and TRBJ2-7; a weak D match, TRBD2 (6 bases). CDR3 size: 14 residues. Germline CDR1 DFQATT, CDR2 SNEGSKA (reference sequence). V gave up 6 bases and J gave up 7 bases, with 22 bases separating them. The CDR3 loop is CSAPDPAGGFEQYF. The CDR3 coding sequence is TGCAGTGCCCCCGACCCTGCCGGGGGTTTTGAGCAGTACTTC.

At least ten counts were recorded for this clonotype. The rearrangement uses TRBV3-1 and TRBJ1-2; D is unclear. The CDR3 length is 13 residues. CDR1 and CDR2 (germline): LGHDT, YNNKEL (reference sequence). V lost 4 bases and J lost 8, with 14 bases in between. CDR3 in DNA: TGTGCCAGCAGCCTCCCGGAAGGGCGCGGCTACACCTTC. Translated: CASSLPEGRGYTF.

This clonotype occurred many times. The rearrangement links TRBV20-1 to TRBJ2-2, with 10 bases that match TRBD2. The V gene end was trimmed by 5 bases and the J gene end by 5 bases; junction bases not matched to a gene: 2. Germline V gene data show CDR1 as DFQATT and CDR2 as SNEGSKA (reference sequence). The CDR3 is 13 amino acids. The CDR3 coding sequence is TGCAGTGCTCAACTAGCGGGGACCGGGGAGCTGTTTTTT. Protein product: CSAQLAGTGELFF.

This clonotype was counted ten times or more. The rearrangement uses TRBV12-3 or TRBV12-4 and TRBJ2-1, with D possibly being TRBD2 (5 bases). Trimming stripped 6 bases from V and 5 bases from J, with 14 bases between. The CDR3 sequence is 14 residues long. CDR3 in amino acids: CASSHWPGNNEQFF. CDR3 DNA: TGTGCCAGCAGCCATTGGCCGGGAAACAATGAGCAGTTCTTC.

This clonotype was counted ten times or more. Because the CDR3 is missing its conserved closing phenylalanine or tryptophan, this is likely a read error. This chain uses TRBV12-3 or TRBV12-4 with TRBJ1-2, with a weak D call TRBD1 (6 bases). Trimming left V 5 bases short and J 6 bases short, with 13 bases between. The CDR3 runs to 13 residues. The CDR3 DNA is TGTGCCAGCAGTCTCACAGGGAGTAATGGCTACACCTCC. Translated: CASSLTGSNGYTS.

This clonotype was detected ten times or more. V and J are TRBV11-2 and TRBJ2-1; D tentatively reads TRBD1 or TRBD2 (5 bases each). CDR3 length equals 15 residues. Germline-derived CDR1 and CDR2 are SGHAT and FQNNGV. V gave up 3 bases and J gave up 8 bases, with 17 bases separating them. CDR3 in amino acids: CASSFDQPGPHEQFF. The CDR3 coding sequence is TGTGCCAGCAGCTTTGACCAACCGGGGCCGCATGAGCAGTTCTTC.

V gene TRBV7-8 combines with J gene TRBJ2-3; TRBD2 might be the D (7 bases). The germline V and J ends were trimmed by 3 bases and 3 bases, with 22 bases remaining between them. Germline CDR1 is SGHVS and CDR2 is FQNEAQ. This CDR3 region has 18 residues. This chain's CDR3 is CASSFWDAGGAITDTQYF. In DNA, the CDR3 is TGTGCCAGCAGCTTTTGGGACGCTGGGGGGGCGATTACAGATACGCAGTATTTT.

About this clonotype: An end of the junction differs from the germline gene, which may be a read error. The chain joins TRBV19 to TRBJ2-4; D might be TRBD2 (5 bases). Germline V gene lookup returns CDR1 LNHDA and CDR2 SQIVND (reference sequence). This CDR3 is built from 14 residues. The chain's CDR3 is CASSPELAKSIQYF. The CDR3 region has the DNA TGTGCCAGTAGTCCTGAGCTAGCCAAAAGCATTCAGTACTTC. Full variable domain (outside the CDR3, taken from reference TRBV19 and TRBJ2-4): DGGITQSPKYLFRKEGQNVTLSCEQNLNHDAMYWYRQDPGQGLRLIYYSQIVNDFQKGDIAEGYSVSREKKESFPLTVTSAQKNPTAFYLCASSPELAKSIQYFGAGTRLSVL.